This is a list of T cell receptor beta chains from one sample in a study of cytomegalovirus exposure and HLA in healthy donors. Clones were read by immunoSEQ multiplex PCR, and TCRdb kept only the in-frame ones, dropping some. The repertoire includes fewer than 200,000 clones, 86% of them detected once, and about 7.7% sits in the top ten. The specimen sequenced was PBMCs. The receptors here all came from a man aged 30-40 years in good health and CMV-seropositive. The conserved cysteine and the conserved F or W are not part of the CDR3 here.

v_gene	CDR3aa
TRBV27	ASSLMVGPNYGYT
TRBV29-1	SVLVMGYEQY
TRBV9	ASSPRASGVYEQY
TRBV11-2	ASSLLGQSRGNTIY
TRBV7-8	ASSIQGNYGYT
TRBV27	ASSPNTGELF
TRBV4-3	ASSQDSGTAYGYT
TRBV9	ASSAHLQEISYNEQF
TRBV5-1	ASSLVDTEAF
TRBV30	AWSRLAGGSSYEQY
TRBV2	ASSEGWGKLF
TRBV5-4	ASTPRTSSDEQY
TRBV5-6	ASSFGGTTVYEQY
TRBV6-5	ASSFTGGLETQY